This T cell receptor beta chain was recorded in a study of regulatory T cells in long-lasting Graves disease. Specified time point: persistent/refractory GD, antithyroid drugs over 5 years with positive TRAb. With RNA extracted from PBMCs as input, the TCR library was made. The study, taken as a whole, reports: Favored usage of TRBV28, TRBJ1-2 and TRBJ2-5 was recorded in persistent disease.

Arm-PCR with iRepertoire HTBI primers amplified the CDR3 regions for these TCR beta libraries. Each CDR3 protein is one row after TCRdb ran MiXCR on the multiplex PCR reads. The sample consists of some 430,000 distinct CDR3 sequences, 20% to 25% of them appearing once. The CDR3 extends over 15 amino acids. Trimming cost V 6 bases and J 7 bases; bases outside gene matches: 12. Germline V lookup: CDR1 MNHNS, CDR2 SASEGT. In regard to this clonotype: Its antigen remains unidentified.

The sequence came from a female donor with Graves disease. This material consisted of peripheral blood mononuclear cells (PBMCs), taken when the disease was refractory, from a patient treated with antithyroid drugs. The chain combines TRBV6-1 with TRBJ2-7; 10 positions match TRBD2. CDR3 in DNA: TGTGCCAGCAGAGGCCAAGCGGGAGGGTTTAGGGAGCAGTACTTC. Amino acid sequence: CASRGQAGGFREQYF.